This T cell receptor beta chain is from a study of cytomegalovirus exposure and HLA in healthy donors. Overall study findings and caveats: Most subjects' HLA-A and HLA-B alleles were reportedly predicted from TCR beta sequences. Later, TCR association rates were found to vary by HLA locus, highest for DRB1 and lowest for HLA-C. A link between a missense DCLRE1C variant and TCR beta V- and J-gene trimming emerged from a later analysis. Among TCR beta chains, those listed as cytomegalovirus-associated numbered over 150.

This CDR3 spans 17 amino acids. The V end was cut by 0 bases, the J end by 0 bases, with 14 bases between. The germline gives CDR1 LNHNV, CDR2 YYDKDF (reference sequence). The primer mix had 60 Vbeta and 13 Jbeta primers. The data were produced by immunoSEQ multiplex PCR, yet TCRdb's version contains in-frame clones alone and is incomplete. The table includes about 120,000 clones, 15% detected once. To note about this clone: What it binds is unknown.

The chain has TRBV15 and TRBJ1-1; no reliable D call. This TCR was recovered from a woman in her late teens or twenties in good health and CMV-seronegative. Sequencing was done on a sample of PBMCs. The DNA of the CDR3 is TGTGCCACCAGCAGAGAAACCCCACAGTTAATGAACACTGAAGCTTTCTTT. It yields the protein CATSRETPQLMNTEAFF. Using reference TRBV15 and TRBJ1-1 for the parts outside the CDR3, the full variable domain is DAMVIQNPRYQVTQFGKPVTLSCSQTLNHNVMYWYQQKSSQAPKLLFHYYDKDFNNEADTPDNFQSRRPNTSFCFLDIRSPGLGDTAMYLCATSRETPQLMNTEAFFGQGTRLTVV.